Presented here are 23 T cell receptor beta chains from one specimen sequenced in a study of T cell responses to AZD1222 COVID-19 vaccine. Profiling relied on immunoSEQ multiplex PCR, and the TCRdb table lists in-frame clones only, not all of them. The sample shows about 180,000 clones, roughly 94% of them seen only once. The source material was peripheral blood, sampled 28 days after the second AZD1222 dose. These TCRs come from an adult who received the AZD1222 COVID-19 vaccine.

The V and J genes are TRBV5-1 and TRBJ2-3, with D perhaps matching TRBD2 (6 bases). This CDR3 has 12 amino acids. Trimming shortened V by 2 bases and J by 10 bases, and 11 bases separated the two germline ends. In germline, CDR1 is SGHRS, CDR2 YFSETQ. The CDR3 loop is CASSLGTEAQYF. The CDR3 nucleotides are TGCGCCAGCAGCTTAGGGACTGAGGCGCAGTATTTT. Full variable domain (outside the CDR3, taken from reference TRBV5-1 and TRBJ2-3): KAGVTQTPRYLIKTRGQQVTLSCSPISGHRSVSWYQQTPGQGLQFLFEYFSETQRNKGNFPGRFSGRQFSNSRSEMNVSTLELGDSALYLCASSLGTEAQYFGPGTRLTVL.

This rearrangement joins TRBV7-6 to TRBJ2-2; D unclear. From germline, CDR1 is SGHVS and CDR2 FNYEAQ. The germline V and J ends were trimmed by 1 base and 2 bases, with 11 bases remaining between them. The CDR3 is 16 amino acids. The CDR3 spells CASSLGGIFNTGELFF. CDR3 DNA: TGTGCCAGCAGCTTAGGGGGAATCTTTAACACCGGGGAGCTGTTTTTT.

V gene TRBV4-1 combines with J gene TRBJ1-3; D might be TRBD1 (6 bases). Trimming shortened V by 2 bases and J by 9 bases, and 14 bases separated the two germline ends. Germline values: CDR1 MGHRA, CDR2 YSYEKL. The CDR3 covers 14 residues. Here the CDR3 reads CASSQLQGSPTIYF. The CDR3 DNA reads as TGCGCCAGCAGCCAATTACAGGGATCTCCCACCATATATTTT.

The CDR3 protein is CASSLGQGGSPLHF. In DNA form, the CDR3 reads TGTGCCAGCAGCTTGGGCCAGGGAGGTTCACCCCTCCACTTT. The V call is TRBV5-6, the J call TRBJ1-6; weak D call: TRBD1 (5 bases). Germline V gives CDR1 SGHDT, CDR2 YYEEEE. This CDR3 is 14 amino acids long. The V and J ends lost 0 bases and 9 bases respectively, with 10 bases between them. Supplemented by reference TRBV5-6 and TRBJ1-6, the full variable domain reads DAGVTQSPTHLIKTRGQQVTLRCSPKSGHDTVSWYQQALGQGPQFIFQYYEEEERQRGNFPDRFSGHQFPNYSSELNVNALLLGDSALYLCASSLGQGGSPLHFGNGTRLTVT.

The J gene is TRBJ2-3, the V gene TRBV27; 7 bases align to TRBD2. There are 17 residues in the CDR3. Losses at the gene ends were 1 base for V and 0 bases for J; bases not matched to a gene: 7. Germline V gene lookup returns CDR1 MNHEY and CDR2 SMNVEV (reference sequence). The CDR3: CASSLWSLADSTDTQYF. In DNA, the CDR3 is TGTGCCAGCAGTTTATGGTCGCTAGCGGATAGCACAGATACGCAGTATTTT.

The chain recombines TRBV6-5 with TRBJ1-1; D gene uncertain. The CDR3 spans 15 residues. V was cut by 7 bases and J by 0 bases, with 15 bases left in between. Germline CDR1 MNHEY, CDR2 SVGAGI. This chain's CDR3 is CASMREKNLNTEAFF. Here the CDR3 DNA reads TGTGCCAGCATGAGGGAGAAAAATTTGAACACTGAAGCTTTCTTT.

This chain links TRBV28 with TRBJ2-7; no reliable D call. Trimming took 3 bases from V and 3 from J, leaving 6 bases between them. Germline CDR1 MDHEN, CDR2 SYDVKM. CDR3 length: 12 amino acids. CDR3 protein: CASSFPDYEQYF. In DNA form, the CDR3 reads TGTGCCAGCAGTTTCCCCGACTACGAGCAGTACTTC.

The V call is TRBV3-1 (or the pseudogene TRBV3-2), the J call TRBJ1-2; D gene uncertain. V gave up 3 bases and J gave up 1 base, with 9 bases separating them. The CDR3 has 14 amino acids. Germline lookup yields CDR1 LGHDT and CDR2 YNNKEL (reference sequence). CDR3 protein: CASSHASDNYGYTF. CDR3 nucleotide sequence: TGTGCCAGCAGCCATGCCTCGGATAACTATGGCTACACCTTC.

The gene calls are TRBV5-5 and TRBJ2-7; D gene ambiguous. The V and J ends lost 4 bases and 4 bases respectively, with 9 bases between them. CDR3 length: 12 amino acids. Germline V CDR1 and CDR2: SGHKS, YYEKEE (reference sequence). CDR3 residues: CASSGLGYEQYF. The CDR3 DNA sequence: TGTGCCAGCAGCGGGTTGGGGTACGAGCAGTACTTC.

This clone appeared a single time. This chain connects TRBV7-9 to TRBJ1-4; D may be TRBD1 (6 bases). The CDR3 spans 17 residues. Germline V gene lookup returns CDR1 SEHNR and CDR2 FQNEAQ (reference sequence). Trimming cost V 4 bases and J 3 bases, with 18 bases left between them. The CDR3 sequence is CASSSQPTGLPNEKLFF. The CDR3 DNA follows: TGTGCCAGCAGCTCCCAGCCCACAGGGTTACCTAATGAAAAACTGTTTTTT.

V and J are TRBV6-5 and TRBJ2-2, with D perhaps matching TRBD1 (6 bases). With 2 bases removed from V and 4 bases from J, the gap between germline ends came to 14 bases. CDR1 is MNHEY and CDR2 is SVGAGI in the germline V gene. The CDR3 is 16 amino acids. Written as DNA, the CDR3 is TGTGCCAGCAGTTACGGGCACAGGGACGGCACCGGGGAGCTGTTTTTT. Protein: CASSYGHRDGTGELFF.

A remark on this clone: Other DNA sequences of this sample code for an identical CDR3. The chain combines TRBV19 with TRBJ1-2; weak D call: TRBD1 (5 bases). The germline CDR1 and CDR2 sequences are LNHDA and SQIVND (reference sequence). The CDR3 runs to 12 residues. Trimming stripped 3 bases from V and 6 bases from J, with 8 bases between. CDR3 residues: CASSIRGDGYTF. The CDR3 DNA reads as TGTGCCAGTAGTATCAGAGGGGATGGCTACACCTTC.

The chain links TRBV6-5 to TRBJ1-5, with TRBD1 as a possible D gene (6 bases). The germline CDR1 and CDR2 sequences are MNHEY and SVGAGI. Trimming pared 8 bases from V and 9 bases from J, leaving 14 bases between. This CDR3 region has 12 residues. The DNA for the CDR3 is TGTGCCAGCTGGGGGGGGCTCGGGCCCCAGCATTTT. Translation: CASWGGLGPQHF.

J is TRBJ2-7 and V is TRBV7-2; D is uncertain. The CDR3 sequence is 14 residues long. Germline values: CDR1 SGHTA, CDR2 FQGNSA. V gave up 5 bases and J gave up 2 bases, with 13 bases separating them. CDR3 nucleotides: TGTGCCAGCAGCCCCTCCTACCAGACCTACGAGCAGTACTTC. Protein: CASSPSYQTYEQYF.

Sample share makes this clone medium-sized (0.01 to 0.1%). V and J are TRBV6-5 and TRBJ1-4; D unresolved. CDR1 and CDR2 from the germline V gene are MNHEY and SVGAGI. This CDR3 has 15 amino acids. The ends were cut back, 5 bases at V and 0 bases at J, with 10 bases in the middle. This CDR3 reads CASSMTASTNEKLFF. The DNA of the CDR3 is TGTGCCAGCAGTATGACCGCCTCAACTAATGAAAAACTGTTTTTT.

In its sample, this clone was seen once. The chain has TRBV7-2 and TRBJ1-2; TRBD1 agrees at 7 bases. CDR3 size: 14 residues. Germline CDR1 is SGHTA and CDR2 is FQGNSA. V shed 5 bases, J shed 4 bases, and the junction held 7 bases outside the gene matches. The CDR3 DNA sequence: TGTGCCAGCAGCGACTCCGGGACAGCCTATGGCTACACCTTC. Translation: CASSDSGTAYGYTF.

This clone came up a few times. The chain employs TRBV6-1 and TRBJ1-1, with D hard to call. Trimming removed 2 bases at V and 3 bases at J, with 13 bases between. CDR3 length: 15 residues. CDR1 is MNHNS and CDR2 is SASEGT in the germline V gene. The chain's CDR3 is CASSEPYSLDTEAFF. DNA of the CDR3: TGTGCCAGCAGTGAACCTTACTCGTTGGACACTGAAGCTTTCTTT.

Here the CDR3 reads CASSLQGRNTEAFF. CDR3 bases: TGTGCCAGCAGCTTACAGGGAAGAAACACTGAAGCTTTCTTT. This chain uses TRBV7-2 with TRBJ1-1, with D possibly TRBD1 on 5 matching bases. Trimming shortened V by 2 bases and J by 2 bases, and 9 bases separated the two germline ends. The CDR3 is 14 residues long. The germline CDR1 and CDR2 sequences are SGHTA and FQGNSA.

The chain recombines TRBV19 with TRBJ2-3; D is possibly TRBD2 (7 bases). Germline CDR1 LNHDA, CDR2 SQIVND (reference sequence). V shed 7 bases and J shed 0 bases, with 26 bases lying between them. The CDR3 loop spans 19 amino acids. As DNA, the CDR3 is TGTGCCAGTACCCCTAGAGGGGGGCGGTCTAGCGGTAGCACAGATACGCAGTATTTT. It encodes CASTPRGGRSSGSTDTQYF.

The CDR3 DNA reads TGTGCCAGCAGCCCACGGGGGGGTAGGTCTGGAAACACCATATATTTT. Translating it yields CASSPRGGRSGNTIYF. The chain links TRBV13 to TRBJ1-3; possibly TRBD1 for D (5 bases). Germline V lookup: CDR1 PRHDT, CDR2 FYEKMQ (reference sequence). The CDR3 runs 16 residues. Deletions cut 5 bases from V and 1 base from J, with 15 bases between.

The rearrangement joins TRBV18 to TRBJ1-5; TRBD1 aligns across 7 bases. Germline CDR1 reads KGHSH; CDR2 reads LQKENI. The V and J ends lost 6 bases and 5 bases, in that order; junction bases with no gene match: 4. The CDR3 loop spans 13 amino acids. CDR3 sequence (DNA): TGTGCCAGCTCGAAGGGGGCTGATCAGCCCCAGCATTTT. Its protein product is CASSKGADQPQHF.

This clone showed up just once. The chain combines TRBV6-5 with TRBJ1-1; 8 nucleotides align to TRBD1. The germline V gene has CDR1 MNHEY and CDR2 SVGAGI. The J segment lost 4 bases and the V segment lost 4 bases, leaving 8 bases of the junction unmatched. This CDR3 is built from 15 residues. The CDR3 region is CASSSTGVRGTEAFF. The CDR3 DNA reads TGTGCCAGCAGTTCGACAGGGGTAAGGGGCACTGAAGCTTTCTTT.

The chain carries TRBV3-1 (or the pseudogene TRBV3-2) and TRBJ1-6, with 8 nucleotides matching TRBD1. Trimming removed 4 bases from V and 9 bases from J; junction bases left unmatched: 2. CDR1 and CDR2 from the germline V gene are LGHDT and YNNKEL (reference sequence). The CDR3 loop spans 13 amino acids. CDR3 residues: CASSPDRVSPLHF. CDR3 nucleotides: TGTGCCAGCAGCCCGGACAGGGTTTCACCCCTCCACTTT.